The 17 T cell receptor beta chains given below trace back to one sample, sequenced in a study of OX40 agonist ivuxolimab in advanced cancers. Sequencing was performed with immunoSEQ multiplex PCR; in TCRdb, only in-frame clones are kept and a portion is missing. The repertoire holds 90,000 to 95,000 clones, 70% to 90% seen once, with about 4% in the top ten. This material consisted of CD4+ or CD8+ T cells sorted from blood, taken in a trial of the OX40 agonist ivuxolimab. The receptors here all came from an adult with an advanced solid tumor such as melanoma, head and neck, liver or kidney cancer.

This clone was observed a single time. The chain combines TRBV6-5 with TRBJ1-5, with TRBD1 as a possible D gene (6 bases). The germline V and J ends were trimmed by 10 bases and 5 bases, with 18 bases remaining between them. The CDR3 sequence is 14 residues long. Germline V lookup: CDR1 MNHEY, CDR2 SVGAGI. CDR3 residues: CATRGPGDYQPQHF. The DNA of the CDR3 is TGTGCCACCAGGGGTCCAGGGGACTATCAGCCCCAGCATTTT.

This sequence joins TRBV12-5 and TRBJ2-1, with 8 bases matching TRBD1. V shed 1 base, J shed 3 bases, and the junction held 11 bases outside the gene matches. CDR1 is LGHNT, CDR2 FRNRAP, per germline. The CDR3 contains 18 residues. The CDR3 protein is CASGLALRTGLVYNEQFF. In nucleotides, the CDR3 is TGTGCTAGTGGTTTGGCCCTTAGGACAGGGTTAGTCTACAATGAGCAGTTCTTC. The full variable domain, in which reference TRBV12-5 and TRBJ2-1 provide the parts outside the CDR3, is DARVTQTPRHKVTEMGQEVTMRCQPILGHNTVFWYRQTMMQGLELLAYFRNRAPLDDSGMPKDRFSAEMPDATLATLKIQPSEPRDSAVYFCASGLALRTGLVYNEQFFGPGTRLTVL.

Only one count was recorded for this clone. The rearrangement uses TRBV27 and TRBJ1-2; 7 bases are shared with TRBD1. The CDR3 consists of 19 residues. Germline loops: CDR1 MNHEY, CDR2 SMNVEV (reference sequence). Trimming removed 0 bases from V and 0 bases from J; junction bases left unmatched: 13. The CDR3 bases are TGTGCCAGCAGTTTATCTGGTGGGCAGGGGGGCATAGCTAACTATGGCTACACCTTC. This encodes CASSLSGGQGGIANYGYTF.

The CDR3 nucleotides are TGTGCCAGCAGCCAAGGACAGGGGGTTGGCGACTATGGCTACACCTTC. Translating gives CASSQGQGVGDYGYTF. The chain is built from TRBV14 and TRBJ1-2, with 9 bases identical to TRBD1. The germline gives CDR1 SGHDN, CDR2 FVKESK. There are 16 residues in the CDR3. The trim removed 1 base at V and 3 bases at J, leaving 6 bases unmatched. Together with reference TRBV14 and TRBJ1-2, the CDR3 gives the full variable domain: EAGVTQFPSHSVIEKGQTVTLRCDPISGHDNLYWYRRVMGKEIKFLLHFVKESKQDESGMPNNRFLAERTGGTYSTLKVQPAELEDSGVYFCASSQGQGVGDYGYTFGSGTRLTVV.

The chain has TRBV7-3 and TRBJ2-1; D is possibly TRBD1 or TRBD2 (5 bases each). This CDR3 region has 13 residues. V lost 6 bases to trimming and J lost 5 bases, with 11 bases between them. CDR1 and CDR2 from the germline V gene are SGHTA and FQGTGA. CDR3 nucleotides: TGTGCCAGCAGGTTTCAGGGACACAATGAGCAGTTCTTC. This codes for CASRFQGHNEQFF.

This rearrangement joins TRBV4-3 to TRBJ1-4; D unresolved. Trimming removed 0 bases at V and 3 bases at J, with 11 bases between. The CDR3 consists of 16 residues. Germline V gene data show CDR1 as LGHNA and CDR2 as YSLEER. CDR3 DNA: TGCGCCAGCAGCCAAGATGCGGCAGCCTCTAATGAAAAACTGTTTTTT. Translated, it gives CASSQDAAASNEKLFF.

The gene calls are TRBV29-1 and TRBJ2-2; possible D gene TRBD1, 6 bases. The CDR3 loop spans 13 amino acids. The germline V gene encodes CDR1 SQVTM and CDR2 ANQGSEA. The V end was cut by 5 bases, the J end by 3 bases, with 10 bases between. CDR3: CSVPQGHTGELFF. CDR3 nucleotide sequence: TGCAGCGTTCCACAGGGTCACACCGGGGAGCTGTTTTTT.

The V call is TRBV18, the J call TRBJ2-7; the D gene is possibly TRBD2 (6 bases). V gave up 6 bases and J gave up 6 bases, with 15 bases separating them. The CDR3 sequence is 13 residues long. The germline V gene encodes CDR1 KGHSH and CDR2 LQKENI. CDR3 coding DNA: TGTGCCAGCTCCCAGGCAGGGAGGTCCGAGCAGTACGTC. Encoded protein: CASSQAGRSEQYV.

This chain links TRBV9 with TRBJ1-3, with D unresolved. Germline assignment: CDR1 SGDLS and CDR2 YYNGEE. The CDR3 spans 16 residues. The germline V and J ends were trimmed by 0 bases and 0 bases, with 10 bases remaining between them. CDR3 bases: TGTGCCAGCAGCGTAGCCCCGGCAGACTCTGGAAACACCATATATTTT. Protein product: CASSVAPADSGNTIYF.

The chain couples TRBV19 to TRBJ2-2, with 7 bases fitting TRBD1. Unmatched junction bases numbered 3, after V lost 3 bases and J lost 2 bases. The CDR3 has 15 residues. From germline, CDR1 is LNHDA and CDR2 SQIVND (reference sequence). The chain's CDR3 is CASSMRGRNTGELFF. In nucleotides, the CDR3 is TGTGCCAGTAGTATGAGGGGGCGCAACACCGGGGAGCTGTTTTTT.

The chain links TRBV27 to TRBJ2-7; 8 bases agree with TRBD1. With 6 bases clipped from V and 4 bases from J, the junction kept 8 bases outside the gene matches. Germline assignment: CDR1 MNHEY and CDR2 SMNVEV (reference sequence). The CDR3 is 14 residues long. The DNA of the CDR3 is TGTGCCAGCAGGCCCGGGACAGGCCCTTACGAGCAGTACTTC. Translation gives CASRPGTGPYEQYF.

The rearrangement uses TRBV5-6 and TRBJ1-1; D not resolved. The CDR3 sequence is 13 residues long. Trimming removed 2 bases from V and 7 bases from J, with 12 bases in between. Germline assignment: CDR1 SGHDT and CDR2 YYEEEE. The CDR3 DNA sequence: TGTGCCAGCAGCTTCTACACGGCGGGTGAAGCTTTCTTT. As protein: CASSFYTAGEAFF.

V usage is TRBV28 and J usage is TRBJ2-5, with D tentatively TRBD2 (6 bases). The CDR3 has 14 residues. V was trimmed by 2 bases and J by 3 bases, leaving 10 bases between them. Looked up from germline, CDR1 is MDHEN and CDR2 is SYDVKM. For the CDR3, the DNA is TGTGCCAGCAGTTTACAATTAGCGGAAGAGACCCAGTACTTC. Amino acid sequence: CASSLQLAEETQYF. The complete variable domain, with remaining parts taken from reference TRBV28 and TRBJ2-5, reads DVKVTQSSRYLVKRTGEKVFLECVQDMDHENMFWYRQDPGLGLRLIYFSYDVKMKEKGDIPEGYSVSREKKERFSLILESASTNQTSMYLCASSLQLAEETQYFGPGTRLLVL.

The V and J genes are TRBV11-2 and TRBJ2-7; 7 bases align to TRBD2. This CDR3 spans 14 amino acids. Germline CDR1 reads SGHAT; CDR2 reads FQNNGV. V lost 5 bases, J lost 3 bases, and 7 bases stayed unmatched. CDR3 sequence: CASSPGGSFYEQYV. The CDR3 nucleotides are TGTGCCAGCAGCCCGGGCGGGAGTTTCTACGAGCAGTACGTC.

This rearrangement joins TRBV9 to TRBJ2-5; D remains ambiguous. This CDR3 region has 11 residues. CDR1 is SGDLS, CDR2 YYNGEE, per germline. Trimming took 1 base from V and 2 from J, leaving 0 bases between them. The CDR3 DNA follows: TGTGCCAGCAGCGTACAAGAGACCCAGTACTTC. It specifies CASSVQETQYF.

V gene TRBV6-1 combines with J gene TRBJ1-2; 9 nucleotides align to TRBD1. Looked up from germline, CDR1 is MNHNS and CDR2 is SASEGT. The CDR3 spans 14 residues. V lost 2 bases and J lost 8; bases outside the gene matches: 6. The CDR3 here is CASSETGQGFGYTF. The CDR3 coding sequence is TGTGCCAGCAGTGAAACGGGACAGGGATTCGGCTACACCTTC.

The chain couples TRBV10-1 to TRBJ1-4; unclear D gene. The CDR3 contains 13 residues. The V and J ends lost 4 bases and 7 bases respectively, with 10 bases between them. Germline V CDR1 and CDR2: WNHNN, SYGVQD (reference sequence). CDR3 protein: CASSAGLGEKLFF. CDR3 coding DNA: TGCGCCAGCAGTGCCGGGCTGGGTGAAAAACTGTTTTTT.